These 9 T cell receptor beta chains share one sample of origin, sequenced in a study of cytomegalovirus exposure and HLA in healthy donors (dated by TCRdb to 2016 to 2017). Libraries were prepared through the immunoSEQ multiplex PCR assay. The multiplex PCR relied on a mix of 60 forward primers for TCR Vbeta segments and 13 reverse primers for TCR Jbeta segments. TCRdb provides this immuneACCESS table in a form limited to in-frame rearrangements. Some clones are lacking; in checked studies, under half of them reflect an unresolved V gene, and why the rest are absent is not known. The sample table holds tens of thousands of clones, of which just over 70% were seen once. Together, the top ten hold around 8.4% of the sample. The sample comprised PBMCs. These receptors all come from a man in his sixties in good health and CMV-seronegative.

The chain has TRBV6-1 and TRBJ1-5; D uncertain. V was clipped by 2 bases and J by 0 bases, with 5 bases between them. This CDR3 region has 14 residues. Germline V gene lookup returns CDR1 MNHNS and CDR2 SASEGT. The CDR3 loop is CASSESGSNQPQHF. The DNA for the CDR3 is TGTGCCAGCAGTGAATCAGGTAGCAATCAGCCCCAGCATTTT.

The sample holds one count of this clone. The J gene is TRBJ1-5, the V gene TRBV28, with D maybe TRBD1 (5 bases). Per germline, CDR1 MDHEN and CDR2 SYDVKM. V lost 6 bases and J lost 3, with 18 bases in between. This CDR3 is built from 16 residues. CDR3 sequence: CASSPLGEGTNQPQHF. DNA of the CDR3: TGTGCCAGCAGCCCCTTAGGGGAGGGGACCAATCAGCCCCAGCATTTT.

This clone was detected a few times. In the same sample, other DNA sequences code for this CDR3. This chain joins TRBV11-2 and TRBJ2-5; 7 nucleotides align to TRBD2. The CDR3 loop spans 14 amino acids. CDR1 is SGHAT, CDR2 FQNNGV, per germline. V was pared by 1 base and J by 5 bases, with 4 bases of the junction left unmatched. The CDR3 nucleotides read TGTGCCAGCAGCTTAGGGACTAGTGGGGAGACCCAGTACTTC. Its translation: CASSLGTSGETQYF.

The gene calls are TRBV5-1 and TRBJ2-3; D is perhaps TRBD2 (5 bases). CDR1 and CDR2 from the germline V gene are SGHRS and YFSETQ. V was pared by 4 bases and J by 2 bases, with 14 bases between. The CDR3 covers 15 residues. The CDR3 is CASSKGREPTDTQYF. The DNA for the CDR3 is TGCGCCAGCAGCAAGGGCCGGGAACCCACAGATACGCAGTATTTT.

The rearrangement links TRBV11-3 to TRBJ2-2; possible D gene TRBD1, 5 bases. Germline CDR1 SGHNT, CDR2 YENEEA. This CDR3 contains 13 residues. The ends were cut back, 2 bases at V and 7 bases at J, with 8 bases in the middle. Here the CDR3 DNA reads TGTGCCAGCAGCTTAAGGGGAAGCGGGGAGCTGTTTTTT. Translating it yields CASSLRGSGELFF.

The rearrangement joins TRBV14 to TRBJ1-1; 8 bases are a match to TRBD1. This CDR3 comprises 18 residues. CDR1 and CDR2 from the germline V gene are SGHDN and FVKESK. Trimming took 2 bases from V and 3 from J; bases not matched to a gene: 14. The CDR3 sequence is CASSQFLTGDAKDTEAFF. CDR3 sequence (DNA): TGTGCCAGCAGCCAATTCCTGACAGGGGACGCCAAGGACACTGAAGCTTTCTTT.

The chain has TRBV5-4 and TRBJ2-7, with D possibly TRBD1 on 6 matching bases. CDR1 is SGHNT and CDR2 is YYREEE in the germline V gene (reference sequence). CDR3 length equals 12 residues. V gave up 3 bases and J gave up 5 bases, with 9 bases separating them. CDR3: CASSSNRDEQYF. The CDR3 region has the DNA TGTGCCAGCAGCTCGAACAGGGACGAGCAGTACTTC.

V is TRBV10-3 and J is TRBJ2-2; tentative D call: TRBD1 (6 bases). Germline V gives CDR1 ENHRY, CDR2 SYGVKD. The CDR3 is 15 residues long. Between the trimmed V and J ends, which lost 3 bases and 1 base, there was a span of 9 bases. CDR3: CAISEEGVNTGELFF. For the CDR3, the DNA is TGTGCCATCAGTGAAGAGGGGGTGAACACCGGGGAGCTGTTTTTT.

V gene TRBV7-2 combines with J gene TRBJ2-1; TRBD2 matches 8 bases. The CDR3 contains 14 residues. The trim removed 4 bases at V and 9 bases at J, leaving 8 bases unmatched. The V gene's germline CDR1 is SGHTA and CDR2 FQGNSA. CDR3 DNA: TGTGCCAGCAGCTCGGAGCGGGGGTCGGGTGAGCAGTTCTTC. It codes for CASSSERGSGEQFF.